Following are 29 T cell receptor beta chains from one sample sequenced in a study of T cell responses to AZD1222 COVID-19 vaccine. Data came from immunoSEQ multiplex PCR; TCRdb stores just in-frame clones and leaves some out. The top ten hold around 1% of the sample, which has 150,000 to 200,000 clones, approximately 94% seen once. Sequencing used peripheral blood, obtained 28 days after the second AZD1222 dose. All receptors come from an adult who received the AZD1222 COVID-19 vaccine.

The chain joins TRBV7-9 to TRBJ2-7; D possibly corresponds to TRBD1 (6 bases). Trimming stripped 4 bases from V and 4 bases from J, with 11 bases between. Germline V gene lookup returns CDR1 SEHNR and CDR2 FQNEAQ (reference sequence). This CDR3 comprises 13 residues. Written as DNA, the CDR3 is TGTGCCAGCAGCTCCACTACAGGGTACGAGCAGTACTTC. Its translation is CASSSTTGYEQYF.

V is TRBV5-1 and J is TRBJ2-3; perhaps TRBD2 as D (5 bases). V was clipped by 6 bases and J by 0 bases, with 11 bases between them. Germline loops: CDR1 SGHRS, CDR2 YFSETQ. The CDR3 has 14 amino acids. The CDR3 DNA reads as TGCGCCAGCACGAGGACTTCTAGCACAGATACGCAGTATTTT. This gives the protein CASTRTSSTDTQYF.

In DNA, the CDR3 is TGTGCCAGTTGGGACTGGAGAGAAGCTTTCTTT. It encodes CASWDWREAFF. V is TRBV6-5 and J is TRBJ1-1; TRBD1 might be the D (5 bases). The CDR3 covers 11 residues. Germline V gene lookup returns CDR1 MNHEY and CDR2 SVGAGI. The V gene lost 9 bases and the J gene lost 8 bases, with 13 bases spanning the gap.

This chain uses TRBV29-1 with TRBJ1-4, with TRBD1 matching 7 bases. The CDR3 is 13 amino acids. Germline V gives CDR1 SQVTM, CDR2 ANQGSEA. J was trimmed by 7 bases and V by 4 bases; bases with no gene match: 6. The CDR3 DNA sequence: TGCAGCGTTGTTCAGGGGGGTGGTGAAAAACTGTTTTTT. This gives the protein CSVVQGGGEKLFF.

The gene calls are TRBV27 and TRBJ2-7; 10 nucleotides match TRBD2. J lost 2 bases, V lost 7 bases, and 8 bases had no gene match. CDR3 size: 15 residues. The germline V gene encodes CDR1 MNHEY and CDR2 SMNVEV (reference sequence). The CDR3 sequence: CASNRLAGGTYEQYF. In nucleotides, the CDR3 is TGTGCCAGCAACAGATTAGCGGGGGGAACCTACGAGCAGTACTTC.

This chain links TRBV19 with TRBJ2-6; maybe TRBD1 (6 bases). V was trimmed by 8 bases and J by 4 bases, leaving 18 bases between them. Germline V CDR1 and CDR2: LNHDA, SQIVND (reference sequence). The CDR3 runs 16 residues. The CDR3 nucleotides are TGTGCCAGTGGAGGAACAGGGAATGTCGGGGCCAACGTCCTGACTTTC. Residues: CASGGTGNVGANVLTF.

The J gene is TRBJ2-5, the V gene TRBV19, with a weak D call TRBD1 (6 bases). Between the trimmed V and J ends, which lost 8 bases and 2 bases, there was a span of 18 bases. The CDR3 is 15 residues long. CDR1 LNHDA and CDR2 SQIVND come from the germline V gene (reference sequence). CDR3 coding DNA: TGTGCCAGTCGTTTATCTTTCACAGGGCAAGAGACCCAGTACTTC. Amino acids: CASRLSFTGQETQYF.

The chain links TRBV27 to TRBJ1-5; maybe TRBD1 (5 bases). The germline gives CDR1 MNHEY, CDR2 SMNVEV (reference sequence). Between the trimmed V and J ends, which lost 2 bases and 6 bases, there was a span of 11 bases. The CDR3 totals 14 residues. The CDR3, as DNA: TGTGCCAGCAGTTTAGGGGCAATTAGTCAGCCCCAGCATTTT. Its translation: CASSLGAISQPQHF.

This clone turned up a few times. The rearrangement links TRBV7-2 to TRBJ1-3; D remains unclear. Deletions cut 6 bases from V and 0 bases from J, with 18 bases between. The length of the CDR3 is 17 residues. CDR1 and CDR2 from the germline V gene are SGHTA and FQGNSA. The CDR3 DNA is TGTGCCAGCAGGTACACGGTGGATCAGGTCTCTGGAAACACCATATATTTT. The encoded protein is CASRYTVDQVSGNTIYF.

The chain uses TRBV7-9 and TRBJ2-2, with D maybe TRBD1 (6 bases). CDR3 length: 16 amino acids. V lost 5 bases and J lost 1, with 14 bases in between. Germline CDR1 and CDR2: SEHNR and FQNEAQ (reference sequence). The CDR3 loop reads CASSGRGKLNTGELFF. As DNA, the CDR3 is TGTGCCAGCAGCGGCAGGGGAAAGCTGAACACCGGGGAGCTGTTTTTT.

The V gene is TRBV3-1 (or the pseudogene TRBV3-2), the J gene TRBJ2-1; D may be TRBD1 (6 bases). Looked up from germline, CDR1 is LGHDT and CDR2 is YNNKEL (reference sequence). This CDR3 spans 13 amino acids. V was shortened by 4 bases and J by 5 bases, with 9 bases between the two germline ends. CDR3 sequence: CASSLRGHNEQFF. The CDR3 DNA sequence: TGTGCCAGCAGCCTCAGGGGTCACAATGAGCAGTTCTTC.

V gene TRBV4-1 combines with J gene TRBJ2-2, with 10 bases lining up with TRBD2. The CDR3 sequence is 15 residues long. CDR1 is MGHRA, CDR2 YSYEKL, per germline. J gave up 9 bases and V 3 bases, and 7 bases lay outside the gene matches. Here the CDR3 reads CASSHSSGGARELFF. CDR3 coding DNA: TGCGCCAGCAGCCACTCGAGCGGGGGGGCCCGGGAGCTGTTTTTT.

V is TRBV11-2 and J is TRBJ2-5; D gene unclear. Deletions cut 7 bases from V and 4 bases from J, with 22 bases between. The CDR3 extends over 16 amino acids. The germline V gene encodes CDR1 SGHAT and CDR2 FQNNGV. The CDR3 region is CASNLNGVGVGETQYF. In DNA form, the CDR3 reads TGTGCCAGCAACCTCAATGGGGTTGGGGTGGGAGAGACCCAGTACTTC.

This clone has just one count. The chain uses TRBV12-3 or TRBV12-4 and TRBJ1-2, with a tentative D call TRBD1 (6 bases). This CDR3 comprises 13 residues. With 6 bases removed from V and 4 bases from J, the gap between germline ends came to 12 bases. CDR3 coding DNA: TGTGCCAGCAGCCGACAGGAACTCTATGGCTACACCTTC. Protein product: CASSRQELYGYTF.

The V call is TRBV7-9, the J call TRBJ1-2; D gene uncertain. CDR3 length equals 11 residues. The V and J ends lost 8 bases and 8 bases respectively, with 12 bases between them. CDR1 and CDR2 (germline): SEHNR, FQNEAQ (reference sequence). The CDR3: CASELARGYTF. In DNA form, the CDR3 reads TGTGCCAGCGAGCTCGCGAGGGGCTACACCTTC.

Concerning this clone: Other DNA variants within this sample encode the same CDR3. This rearrangement joins TRBV5-1 to TRBJ2-3; D unresolved. Trimming pared 0 bases from V and 5 bases from J, leaving 4 bases between. Germline V CDR1 and CDR2: SGHRS, YFSETQ. The CDR3 totals 12 residues. CDR3 residues: CASSLDGDTQYF. CDR3 in DNA: TGCGCCAGCAGCTTGGACGGAGATACGCAGTATTTT.

The chain joins TRBV5-8 to TRBJ1-2; D remains ambiguous. The germline gives CDR1 SGHTS, CDR2 YDEGEE. V was shortened by 5 bases and J by 8 bases, with 16 bases between the two germline ends. This CDR3 spans 13 amino acids. Here the CDR3 reads CASSLRRWPGYTF. The CDR3 nucleotides are TGTGCCAGCAGTTTGAGGCGGTGGCCCGGCTACACCTTC.

The chain has TRBV4-3 and TRBJ2-2; TRBD2 aligns across 12 bases. V gave up 0 bases and J gave up 10 bases; unmatched junction bases: 6. Germline loops: CDR1 LGHNA, CDR2 YSLEER. The CDR3 has 16 residues. This CDR3 reads CASSQDRLAGAVELFF. The CDR3 DNA sequence: TGCGCCAGCAGCCAAGATCGACTAGCGGGGGCGGTGGAGCTGTTTTTT.

CDR3 coding DNA: TGTGCCAGCATAGATAGAGGTGAAACTGAAGCTTTCTTT. It translates to CASIDRGETEAFF. The rearrangement links TRBV6-5 to TRBJ1-1; the D is unclear. The V and J ends lost 7 bases and 5 bases respectively, with 14 bases between them. Per germline, CDR1 MNHEY and CDR2 SVGAGI. The CDR3 covers 13 residues.

The chain carries TRBV7-2 and TRBJ1-1; tentative D call: TRBD1 (5 bases). Trimming removed 5 bases from V and 1 base from J, with 8 bases in between. CDR1 and CDR2 from the germline V gene are SGHTA and FQGNSA. This CDR3 spans 13 amino acids. The CDR3 sequence is CASSIDRNTEAFF. Written as DNA, the CDR3 is TGTGCCAGCAGCATTGACAGGAACACTGAAGCTTTCTTT.

The chain is built from TRBV6-5 and TRBJ2-7; D remains ambiguous. This CDR3 comprises 15 residues. Looked up from germline, CDR1 is MNHEY and CDR2 is SVGAGI. V gave up 5 bases and J gave up 0 bases, with 14 bases separating them. CDR3 sequence (DNA): TGTGCCAGCAGTACGAATACCGGGCCCTCCTACGAGCAGTACTTC. Translated, it gives CASSTNTGPSYEQYF.

The rearrangement joins TRBV28 to TRBJ2-5, with D maybe TRBD1 (5 bases). This CDR3 spans 15 amino acids. The V gene's germline CDR1 is MDHEN and CDR2 SYDVKM. Between the trimmed V and J ends, which lost 2 bases and 3 bases, there was a span of 13 bases. CDR3 in amino acids: CASSLDSPTEETQYF. For the CDR3, the DNA is TGTGCCAGCAGTTTAGATTCCCCGACAGAAGAGACCCAGTACTTC. Drawing the rest from reference TRBV28 and TRBJ2-5, the complete variable domain is DVKVTQSSRYLVKRTGEKVFLECVQDMDHENMFWYRQDPGLGLRLIYFSYDVKMKEKGDIPEGYSVSREKKERFSLILESASTNQTSMYLCASSLDSPTEETQYFGPGTRLLVL.

This chain joins TRBV7-8 and TRBJ1-2; 7 bases line up with TRBD1. Germline trimming cut 0 bases from V and 0 bases from J; bases unmatched to any gene: 4. Germline V gives CDR1 SGHVS, CDR2 FQNEAQ. The CDR3 runs to 16 residues. Written as DNA, the CDR3 is TGTGCCAGCAGCTTAGCGCCAGGGGGATCTAACTATGGCTACACCTTC. Protein sequence: CASSLAPGGSNYGYTF. Drawing the rest from reference TRBV7-8 and TRBJ1-2, the complete variable domain is GAGVSQSPRYKVAKRGQDVALRCDPISGHVSLFWYQQALGQGPEFLTYFQNEAQLDKSGLPSDRFFAERPEGSVSTLKIQRTQQEDSAVYLCASSLAPGGSNYGYTFGSGTRLTVV.

The V gene is TRBV18, the J gene TRBJ1-3; D might be TRBD1 (6 bases). The V end was cut by 3 bases, the J end by 0 bases, with 12 bases between. The germline CDR1 and CDR2 sequences are KGHSH and LQKENI. The CDR3 runs 16 residues. The CDR3 nucleotides read TGTGCCAGCTCACCTTACAGGGCCAGCTCTGGAAACACCATATATTTT. Translating gives CASSPYRASSGNTIYF.

This chain joins TRBV19 and TRBJ1-5; TRBD1 matches at 7 bases. This CDR3 is 16 amino acids long. V lost 1 base to trimming and J lost 5 bases; unmatched junction nucleotides: 8. Germline V lookup: CDR1 LNHDA, CDR2 SQIVND (reference sequence). CDR3 amino acids: CASSIGGRTGHQPQHF. The CDR3 coding sequence is TGTGCCAGTAGTATAGGTGGGAGGACAGGCCATCAGCCCCAGCATTTT.

The chain employs TRBV29-1 and TRBJ1-2; tentatively, D is TRBD1 (6 bases). Trimming cost V 5 bases and J 8 bases, with 15 bases left between them. The CDR3 extends over 12 amino acids. CDR1 and CDR2 from the germline V gene are SQVTM and ANQGSEA. The CDR3 protein is CSVSVGAGGYTF. The CDR3 DNA is TGCAGCGTTAGTGTGGGGGCGGGAGGCTACACCTTC.

This rearrangement joins TRBV2 to TRBJ2-1; 7 positions match TRBD2. V lost 4 bases to trimming and J lost 2 bases; unmatched junction nucleotides: 5. Germline CDR1 SNHLY, CDR2 FYNNEI. The CDR3 length is 15 residues. CDR3 sequence reads: CASSGGAGTYNEQFF. The CDR3 nucleotides are TGTGCCAGCAGTGGGGGAGCGGGGACCTACAATGAGCAGTTCTTC.

The rearrangement uses TRBV7-9 and TRBJ1-4; D is ambiguous. The V end was cut by 4 bases, the J end by 3 bases, with 12 bases between. This CDR3 comprises 15 residues. CDR1 SEHNR and CDR2 FQNEAQ come from the germline V gene (reference sequence). Here the CDR3 DNA reads TGTGCCAGCAGCTCCCCTCTAACGGCTAATGAAAAACTGTTTTTT. It codes for CASSSPLTANEKLFF.

This chain uses TRBV12-5 with TRBJ1-2, with 8 bases matching TRBD1. V lost 5 bases to trimming and J lost 2 bases; unmatched junction nucleotides: 7. CDR3 length: 15 residues. Germline loops: CDR1 LGHNT, CDR2 FRNRAP. For the CDR3, the DNA is TGTGCTAGTGGTCCCCCGACAGGGGAGAACTATGGCTACACCTTC. Its protein is CASGPPTGENYGYTF.